The rows below give T cell receptor beta chains drawn from one sample of a study of CD8+ T cells in alopecia areata. TCRdb's copy holds only in-frame clones and misses some; the assay was immunoSEQ multiplex PCR. The sample holds 25,000 or so clones; 52% are singletons and the top ten take roughly a third. What was sequenced was NKG2D-high CD8+ T cells sorted from blood. The receptors derive from a human donor with alopecia areata. Each CDR3 is given with its conserved first and last residue. The D gene is left open where the match is weak. Clone size is given for some rows only: seen once, a few or many times, or a class if the clone is expanded.

size	V	J	length	D	CDR3	DNA
-	TRBV7-8	TRBJ1-2	17	TRBD1	CASSSPRTGIPVYGYTF	TGTGCCAGCAGCTCCCCCCGGACAGGGATCCCCGTTTATGGCTACACCTTC
-	TRBV7-9	TRBJ2-7	13	-	CASSGWRDHEQYF	TGTGCCAGCAGCGGTTGGCGGGACCACGAGCAGTACTTC
-	TRBV27	TRBJ2-7	13	TRBD1	CASSLSTGVEQYF	TGTGCCAGCAGTTTATCCACAGGGGTCGAGCAGTACTTC
-	TRBV5-1	TRBJ2-1	13	TRBD2	CASIAGVTNEQFF	TGCGCCAGCATAGCGGGAGTTACCAATGAGCAGTTCTTC
few	TRBV28	TRBJ2-7	11	-	CASSFGYEQYF	TGTGCCAGCAGTTTTGGCTACGAGCAGTACTTC
few	TRBV9	TRBJ2-7	15	TRBD2	CASSVGLAELDEQYF	TGTGCCAGCAGCGTAGGTCTAGCGGAACTTGACGAGCAGTACTTC
few	TRBV29-1	TRBJ1-1	13	-	CSAWRQGNTEAFF	TGCAGCGCCTGGAGGCAGGGGAACACTGAAGCTTTCTTT
-	TRBV19	TRBJ2-7	15	-	CASSIGPGPSYEQYF	TGTGCCAGTAGTATTGGTCCAGGGCCATCCTACGAGCAGTACTTC
-	TRBV9	TRBJ1-2	14	-	CASSARVRSEGYTF	TGTGCCAGCAGCGCCCGGGTAAGATCGGAGGGCTACACCTTC
-	TRBV5-1	TRBJ2-3	14	TRBD1	CAGSLGQSTDTQCF	TGCGCCGGCAGCTTGGGACAGAGCACAGATACGCAGTGTTTT
-	TRBV5-1	TRBJ2-7	16	TRBD2	CASSTGLAERSYEQYF	TGCGCCAGCAGCACGGGACTAGCGGAGAGGTCCTACGAGCAGTACTTC
-	TRBV9	TRBJ2-1	15	TRBD1	CASSPGTGGYNEQFF	TGTGCCAGCAGCCCCGGGACAGGAGGCTACAATGAGCAGTTCTTC
-	TRBV7-2	TRBJ2-7	15	TRBD2	CASSPSGPVGPEQYF	TGTGCCAGCAGCCCTAGCGGGCCTGTCGGCCCCGAGCAGTACTTC
-	TRBV7-9	TRBJ1-1	12	-	CASSFGDTEAFF	TGTGCCAGCAGCTTTGGGGACACTGAAGCTTTCTTT
-	TRBV27	TRBJ2-3	13	TRBD1	CASSLYRGDTQYF	TGTGCCAGCAGTTTATACAGGGGGGATACGCAGTATTTT
many	TRBV5-4	TRBJ2-2	14	TRBD2	CASSGPGLAGELFF	TGTGCCAGCAGCGGACCGGGACTAGCGGGAGAGCTGTTTTTT
-	TRBV28	TRBJ2-3	15	TRBD1	CASSPWDRATDTQYF	TGTGCCAGCAGTCCTTGGGACAGGGCGACAGATACGCAGTATTTT
-	TRBV4-2	TRBJ2-7	14	-	CASSQGRVSYEQYF	TGTGCCAGCAGCCAAGGCAGGGTCTCCTACGAGCAGTACTTC
-	TRBV6-1	TRBJ1-1	15	TRBD1	CASSEWGQSNTEAFF	TGTGCCAGCAGTGAATGGGGACAGAGTAACACTGAAGCTTTCTTT
-	TRBV10-2	TRBJ1-2	16	-	CASSEPKSRDTDGYTF	TGCGCCAGCAGTGAGCCAAAGTCCCGGGACACGGATGGCTACACCTTC
-	TRBV15	TRBJ1-5	17	TRBD1	CATSRDRTGGGHQPQHF	TGTGCCACCAGCAGAGACCGAACAGGGGGCGGCCATCAGCCCCAGCATTTT
-	TRBV5-6	TRBJ2-4	19	TRBD2	CASSPGLAGIYLAKNIQYF	TGTGCCAGCAGCCCGGGACTAGCGGGGATATACCTGGCCAAAAACATTCAGTACTTC
few	TRBV7-9	TRBJ2-7	14	TRBD1	CASGAGGPAYEQYF	TGTGCCAGCGGAGCAGGGGGCCCTGCATACGAGCAGTACTTC
-	TRBV9	TRBJ2-5	15	-	CASSVGGGLSETQYF	TGTGCCAGCAGCGTAGGTGGAGGGCTGTCCGAGACCCAGTACTTC
few	TRBV5-1	TRBJ1-1	14	-	CASRLGGWYTEAFF	TGCGCCAGCCGACTCGGGGGGTGGTACACTGAAGCTTTCTTT
-	TRBV28	TRBJ2-5	17	TRBD2	CASSPKWRLAGVETQYF	TGTGCCAGCAGTCCTAAATGGAGGCTAGCGGGAGTGGAGACCCAGTACTTC
few	TRBV19	TRBJ1-2	11	-	CASRAVYGYTF	TGTGCCAGTAGAGCGGTATATGGCTACACCTTC
few	TRBV29-1	TRBJ1-1	13	-	CSVVLGMNTEAFF	TGCAGCGTTGTGTTGGGGATGAACACTGAAGCTTTCTTT
few	TRBV2	TRBJ2-7	10	TRBD1	CASRGQLQYF	TGTGCCAGCAGGGGACAGTTGCAGTACTTC
few	TRBV19	TRBJ1-3	14	-	CASTGGNSGNTIYF	TGTGCCAGTACGGGGGGGAACTCTGGAAACACCATATATTTT
-	TRBV9	TRBJ2-7	16	TRBD1	CASSAPGQGAQGEQYF	TGTGCCAGCAGCGCCCCGGGACAGGGGGCTCAGGGCGAGCAGTACTTC
-	TRBV6-5	TRBJ2-5	15	TRBD1	CASSSPTGGTETQYF	TGTGCCAGCAGTTCTCCGACAGGGGGCACGGAGACCCAGTACTTC
-	TRBV28	TRBJ1-1	12	-	CASSPSSGEAFF	TGTGCCAGCAGTCCGTCCTCGGGTGAAGCTTTCTTT
-	TRBV27	TRBJ1-5	13	-	CASSLKLNQPQHF	TGTGCCAGCAGCTTGAAACTGAATCAGCCCCAGCATTTT
-	TRBV30	TRBJ2-7	13	-	CAWNQGPPIEWYF	TGTGCCTGGAATCAGGGGCCTCCAATTGAATGGTACTTC
-	TRBV4-1	TRBJ1-2	16	TRBD1	CASSHPRTGFADGYTF	TGCGCCAGCAGCCACCCCAGGACAGGGTTCGCGGATGGCTACACCTTC
-	TRBV4-1	TRBJ2-3	16	TRBD2	CASSPTSGRPIDTQYF	TGCGCCAGCAGCCCTACTAGCGGGAGGCCGATAGATACGCAGTATTTT
-	TRBV4-1	TRBJ1-2	14	-	CASSQEREFRSYTF	TGCGCCAGCAGCCAAGAGAGAGAGTTTCGTAGCTACACCTTC
-	TRBV25-1	TRBJ2-7	14	-	CASSEFYKTDEQYF	TGTGCCAGCAGTGAATTCTACAAGACGGACGAGCAGTACTTC
-	TRBV28	TRBJ2-4	13	-	CASTVKAKNIQYF	TGTGCCAGCACGGTTAAGGCCAAAAACATTCAGTACTTC
-	TRBV5-6	TRBJ1-2	16	-	CASSLELTPVAYGYTF	TGTGCCAGCAGCTTGGAACTCACCCCGGTCGCCTATGGCTACACCTTC
-	TRBV6-1	TRBJ2-7	12	-	CASRGTSYEQYF	TGTGCCAGCAGGGGGACATCCTACGAGCAGTACTTC
few	TRBV30	TRBJ1-1	13	TRBD1	CAWSVSETGEIGF	TGTGCCTGGAGTGTTTCTGAGACAGGGGAAATTGGATTT